This entry lists 10 T cell receptor beta chains sequenced from one sample in a study of blood T cell repertoires in COVID-19. TCRdb's copy holds only in-frame clones and misses some; the assay was immunoSEQ multiplex PCR. Of 200,000 to 250,000 clones listed, roughly four fifths are singletons. Sequenced: PBMCs or T cells enriched from blood (not recorded which). The receptors stem from a woman aged 55-69 years who had recovered from COVID-19.

The CDR3: CASSSTGGLTEAFF. Here the CDR3 DNA reads TGCGCCAGCAGCTCGACAGGGGGCCTCACTGAAGCTTTCTTT. The rearrangement uses TRBV5-1 and TRBJ1-1, with 10 bases lining up with TRBD1. J lost 4 bases, V lost 3 bases, and 3 bases had no gene match. The germline V gene encodes CDR1 SGHRS and CDR2 YFSETQ. The CDR3 extends over 14 amino acids.

V gene TRBV19 combines with J gene TRBJ2-7, with D perhaps TRBD1 (6 bases). There are 12 residues in the CDR3. Looked up from germline, CDR1 is LNHDA and CDR2 is SQIVND (reference sequence). The ends were cut back, 7 bases at V and 2 bases at J, with 9 bases in the middle. CDR3 residues: CASKGDTYEQYF. CDR3 nucleotides: TGTGCCAGTAAAGGGGACACCTACGAGCAGTACTTC. The whole variable domain, filled in from reference TRBV19 and TRBJ2-7, reads DGGITQSPKYLFRKEGQNVTLSCEQNLNHDAMYWYRQDPGQGLRLIYYSQIVNDFQKGDIAEGYSVSREKKESFPLTVTSAQKNPTAFYLCASKGDTYEQYFGPGTRLTVT.

This clone was counted a single time. The chain recombines TRBV11-2 with TRBJ1-4; D remains ambiguous. Germline CDR1 SGHAT, CDR2 FQNNGV. V lost 5 bases and J 4 bases, leaving 8 bases between the germline ends. This CDR3 region has 13 residues. The CDR3 loop reads CASSPRVNEKLFF. For the CDR3, the DNA is TGTGCCAGCAGCCCTCGAGTTAATGAAAAACTGTTTTTT.

The V gene is TRBV19, the J gene TRBJ1-2; 7 nucleotides match TRBD1. Germline V lookup: CDR1 LNHDA, CDR2 SQIVND (reference sequence). This CDR3 region has 15 residues. V trimming: 5 bases; J trimming: 3 bases; junction bases outside the gene matches: 9. CDR3 amino acids: CASSDRVLGDYGYTF. In nucleotides, the CDR3 is TGTGCCAGTAGTGACAGGGTTTTGGGGGACTATGGCTACACCTTC.

This clone was observed a single time. The chain couples TRBV14 to TRBJ2-7; 9 nucleotides align to TRBD2. V was pared by 2 bases and J by 7 bases, with 12 bases of the junction left unmatched. CDR1 is SGHDN and CDR2 is FVKESK in the germline V gene. CDR3 length: 16 residues. The CDR3 nucleotides read TGTGCCAGCAGCCAAACTTCCTGGCGGGAGGGTCGGGAGCAGTACTTC. Protein product: CASSQTSWREGREQYF.

This sequence joins TRBV11-2 and TRBJ2-5, with 8 bases identical to TRBD2. This CDR3 is 14 amino acids long. Germline lookup yields CDR1 SGHAT and CDR2 FQNNGV. Trimming cost V 2 bases and J 1 base; bases outside gene matches: 0. Written as DNA, the CDR3 is TGTGCCAGCAGCTTACTAGCGGGCCAAGAGACCCAGTACTTC. It specifies CASSLLAGQETQYF.

Only a few counts were recorded for this clone. The chain carries TRBV6-2 or TRBV6-3 and TRBJ2-7; TRBD2 matches at 12 bases. The ends lost 4 bases at V and 9 bases at J; junction bases unmatched: 10. From germline, CDR1 is MNHEY and CDR2 SVGEGT. This CDR3 region has 15 residues. This chain's CDR3 is CASSSRTSGDSRQYF. The CDR3 region has the DNA TGTGCCAGCAGTTCGCGGACTAGCGGGGATAGCAGGCAGTACTTC.

V gene TRBV9 combines with J gene TRBJ1-2, with TRBD1 matching over 7 bases. Germline CDR1 is SGDLS and CDR2 is YYNGEE. J gave up 0 bases and V 0 bases, and 2 bases lay outside the gene matches. This CDR3 is built from 15 residues. CDR3 amino acids: CASSVVGTANYGYTF. CDR3 sequence (DNA): TGTGCCAGCAGCGTAGTAGGGACAGCTAACTATGGCTACACCTTC. The whole variable domain, remainder taken from reference TRBV9 and TRBJ1-2, is DSGVTQTPKHLITATGQRVTLRCSPRSGDLSVYWYQQSLDQGLQFLIQYYNGEERAKGNILERFSAQQFPDLHSELNLSSLELGDSALYFCASSVVGTANYGYTFGSGTRLTVV.

V is TRBV9 and J is TRBJ1-4, with 11 nucleotides matching TRBD1. The CDR3 consists of 15 residues. Germline trimming cut 3 bases from V and 7 bases from J; bases unmatched to any gene: 5. Germline values: CDR1 SGDLS, CDR2 YYNGEE. The CDR3 protein is CASSDLGQGGEKLFF. The CDR3 region has the DNA TGTGCCAGCAGCGACCTGGGACAGGGGGGTGAAAAACTGTTTTTT.

The genes are TRBV4-3 and TRBJ2-3; tentatively, D is TRBD2 (6 bases). Trimming pared 6 bases from V and 3 bases from J, leaving 13 bases between. The CDR3 spans 14 residues. In germline, CDR1 is LGHNA, CDR2 YSLEER. In nucleotides, the CDR3 is TGCGCCAGCAGTCCGGGACTTCTAACAGATACGCAGTATTTT. The encoded protein is CASSPGLLTDTQYF.